This T cell receptor beta chain was sequenced during a study of blood T cells in healthy people across ages. There are a few counts of this clonotype. With a J-beta primer mix and a sample-barcoded 5' primer, a second PCR ran about 7 to 12 cycles. TCRdb independently ran MiXCR on the 5' RACE reads; one entry per CDR3 protein. The sample holds around 1,500,000 distinct CDR3 sequences, 42% seen once. V shed 1 base and J 9 bases; nucleotides not matched to a gene: 16. The CDR3 spans 18 residues. The germline V gene has CDR1 SGHVS and CDR2 FQNEAQ. This TCR came from a woman between 18 and 29 years old in good health. Sequencing was done on a sample of blood. The gene calls are TRBV7-8 and TRBJ2-3; 10 nucleotides agree with TRBD2. The CDR3 DNA reads as TGTGCCAGCAGCTTAGAATCTCTAGCGGGGGCTACAGTGGCGACGCAGTATTTT. Translation gives CASSLESLAGATVATQYF.